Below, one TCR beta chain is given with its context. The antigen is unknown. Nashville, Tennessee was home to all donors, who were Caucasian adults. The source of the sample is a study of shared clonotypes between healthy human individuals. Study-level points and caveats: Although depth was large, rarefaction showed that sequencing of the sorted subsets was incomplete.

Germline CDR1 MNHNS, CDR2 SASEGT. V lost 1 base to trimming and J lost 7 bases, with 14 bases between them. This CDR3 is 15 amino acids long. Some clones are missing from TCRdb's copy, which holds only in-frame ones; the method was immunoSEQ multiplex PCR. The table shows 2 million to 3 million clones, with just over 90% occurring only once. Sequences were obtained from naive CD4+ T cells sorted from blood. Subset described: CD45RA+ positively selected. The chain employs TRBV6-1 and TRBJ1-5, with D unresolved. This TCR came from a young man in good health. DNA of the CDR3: TGTGCCAGCAGTGAAGGGTTGGTAGGTCGGCAGCCCCAGCATTTT. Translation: CASSEGLVGRQPQHF.